This T cell receptor beta chain came from a study of blood T cells in healthy people across ages. The use of a sample-barcoded 5' primer and a J-beta primer mix characterized a second PCR of roughly 6 to 11 cycles. MiXCR was run by TCRdb on the 5' RACE reads, yielding one entry per CDR3 protein. The repertoire holds some 1.5 million distinct CDR3 sequences, with approximately 28% as singletons. This clonotype was seen ten or more times. The source material was blood. This TCR came from a woman aged 25 to 39 in good health.

Written as DNA, the CDR3 is TGTGCCAGCAGTACAGGGGGCAATGAGCAGTTCTTC. Its protein is CASSTGGNEQFF. This chain connects TRBV2 to TRBJ2-1, with 8 bases aligning to TRBD1. The CDR3 has 12 amino acids. V shed 5 bases and J 6 bases; nucleotides not matched to a gene: 0. Germline-derived CDR1 and CDR2 are SNHLY and FYNNEI.